This T cell receptor (beta chain) came from a study of T-cell memory formation after mild COVID-19. At the level of the study: For the most part, TCR clusters were specific to one donor.

TCR alpha and TCR beta cDNA libraries carrying sample barcodes and UMIs came from 5'RACE with constant-segment primers. MiXCR, applied by TCRdb to the 5' RACE reads, yields one record per CDR3 protein. This table holds more than 250,000 distinct CDR3 sequences, 18% found once. CDR1 is GTSNPN, CDR2 SVGIG, per germline (reference sequence). With 5 bases removed from V and 3 bases from J, the gap between germline ends came to 8 bases. The CDR3 covers 11 residues. For this clonotype: The antigen remains unidentified.

Study results and limitations: Pre-infection memory showed some responding clones, and this suggested that cross-reactive memory joined. Later expanders leaned toward CD4+, whereas clones contracting from day 15 to 85 were balanced CD4/CD8.

The source is a man younger than 35 who had mild COVID-19 (a few samples of this study predate the infection). Cell type and time point are not known. Sequencing was performed on PBMCs or a T cell subset sorted from them (not recorded which). The V and J genes are TRBV30 and TRBJ2-7; possibly TRBD1 or TRBD2 for D (6 bases each). The CDR3 loop reads CAWGGRYEQYF. The CDR3 nucleotides read TGTGCCTGGGGGGGGCGCTACGAGCAGTACTTC.